The 25 T cell receptor beta chains given below trace back to one sample, sequenced in a study of T cell responses to AZD1222 COVID-19 vaccine. TCRdb's copy holds only in-frame clones and misses some; the assay was immunoSEQ multiplex PCR. Among about 120,000 clones listed, roughly 85% were seen once. The sequencing here drew on peripheral blood, taken on day 0 of MenACWY control vaccination. These receptors all come from an adult in good health.

The rearrangement joins TRBV24-1 to TRBJ1-2; D might be TRBD1 (5 bases). CDR3 length: 15 amino acids. In germline, CDR1 is KGHDR, CDR2 SFDVKD. V lost 3 bases, J lost 2 bases, and 12 bases lay in between. The CDR3, as DNA: TGTGCCACCAGTGATGGCAGGGACGGGAACTATGGCTACACCTTC. It specifies CATSDGRDGNYGYTF.

This chain joins TRBV18 and TRBJ1-4; the match to TRBD1 covers 9 bases. Germline V gives CDR1 KGHSH, CDR2 LQKENI. This CDR3 has 17 residues. With V trimmed by 0 bases and J by 7 bases, 9 bases remained unmatched. CDR3 nucleotide sequence: TGTGCCAGCTCACCACCGGACAGGGGTCGGCTAAGTGAAAAACTGTTTTTT. Protein sequence: CASSPPDRGRLSEKLFF.

The V gene is TRBV6-5, the J gene TRBJ2-7; 7 nucleotides match TRBD1. After removal of 6 bases from V and 0 bases from J, the junction contained 5 bases not matched to a gene. This CDR3 is built from 14 residues. The V gene's germline CDR1 is MNHEY and CDR2 SVGAGI. The CDR3 DNA follows: TGTGCCAGCAGACAGGGGCCTTTCTCCTACGAGCAGTACTTC. It encodes CASRQGPFSYEQYF.

V usage is TRBV5-1 and J usage is TRBJ1-2; the D gene is possibly TRBD1 (6 bases). This CDR3 has 19 amino acids. V was clipped by 0 bases and J by 8 bases, with 29 bases between them. In germline, CDR1 is SGHRS, CDR2 YFSETQ. The DNA for the CDR3 is TGCGCCAGCAGCTTGGGCGCGGGGGCTGTGTCAGGGCGTACCCGAGGCTACACCTTC. This translates into CASSLGAGAVSGRTRGYTF.

The V and J genes are TRBV19 and TRBJ1-6; maybe TRBD1 (6 bases). Trimming pared 3 bases from V and 14 bases from J, leaving 17 bases between. Germline CDR1 LNHDA, CDR2 SQIVND (reference sequence). The CDR3 loop spans 14 amino acids. The CDR3 DNA follows: TGTGCCAGTAGTATCCAGGGGACTCGCTTGGCCCTCCACTTT. Its translation: CASSIQGTRLALHF.

The J gene is TRBJ2-3, the V gene TRBV2; TRBD2 matches at 8 bases. The CDR3 sequence is 13 residues long. V shed 8 bases, J shed 0 bases, and the junction held 1 base outside the gene matches. Germline V gene data show CDR1 as SNHLY and CDR2 as FYNNEI. The CDR3 bases are TGTGCCAGCCAGCGGGAGAGCACAGATACGCAGTATTTT. Translation: CASQRESTDTQYF.

This clone has more than one count but fewer than ten. The gene calls are TRBV3-1 (or the pseudogene TRBV3-2) and TRBJ2-2, with D tentatively TRBD1 (6 bases). Germline values: CDR1 LGHDT, CDR2 YNNKEL (reference sequence). V dropped 5 bases and J dropped 4 bases, with 17 bases sitting between them. The CDR3 is 16 amino acids. This CDR3 is CASSNPGTKSTGELFF. The CDR3, as DNA: TGTGCCAGCAGCAACCCCGGGACAAAGAGCACCGGGGAGCTGTTTTTT.

The rearrangement links TRBV7-8 to TRBJ1-1; D not resolved. V dropped 1 base and J dropped 1 base, with 4 bases sitting between them. Per the germline V gene, CDR1 is SGHVS and CDR2 is FQNEAQ. This CDR3 has 13 amino acids. The CDR3 loop is CASSLDQNTEAFF. The CDR3 region has the DNA TGTGCCAGCAGCTTAGACCAGAACACTGAAGCTTTCTTT.

The chain is built from TRBV19 and TRBJ1-5; possible D gene TRBD1, 5 bases. Germline V lookup: CDR1 LNHDA, CDR2 SQIVND (reference sequence). V dropped 5 bases and J dropped 2 bases, with 16 bases sitting between them. The length of the CDR3 is 16 residues. CDR3 in DNA: TGTGCCAGTAGTGCCCGCAGGGAGATTCGCAATCAGCCCCAGCATTTT. Its translation: CASSARREIRNQPQHF.

The rearrangement uses TRBV30 and TRBJ1-2, with unresolved D. Per the germline V gene, CDR1 is GTSNPN and CDR2 is SVGIG (reference sequence). The length of the CDR3 is 13 residues. Trimming pared 7 bases from V and 1 base from J, leaving 13 bases between. The DNA of the CDR3 is TGTGCCTCTTCACCGATGGTTAACTATGGCTACACCTTC. Translation gives CASSPMVNYGYTF.

This chain uses TRBV19 with TRBJ2-1, with a weak D call TRBD1 (5 bases). The length of the CDR3 is 13 residues. The germline V gene encodes CDR1 LNHDA and CDR2 SQIVND (reference sequence). Trimming took off 3 bases at V and 5 bases at J, with 8 bases between the two ends. The CDR3 region has the DNA TGTGCCAGTAGTATCCGACAGAACAATGAGCAGTTCTTC. It specifies CASSIRQNNEQFF.

This chain joins TRBV18 and TRBJ2-7, with 9 nucleotides matching TRBD1. Germline loops: CDR1 KGHSH, CDR2 LQKENI. V lost 2 bases and J lost 4; bases outside the gene matches: 6. The CDR3 is 15 residues long. The CDR3 is CASSPVPGQGYEQYF. CDR3 DNA sequence: TGTGCCAGCTCACCAGTCCCGGGACAGGGTTACGAGCAGTACTTC.

The chain recombines TRBV9 with TRBJ2-2; D ambiguous. The V end lost 0 bases, the J end lost 6 bases, and 3 bases lay between the germline ends. The germline gives CDR1 SGDLS, CDR2 YYNGEE. The CDR3 contains 12 residues. CDR3 residues: CASSVEAGELFF. The CDR3 DNA sequence: TGTGCCAGCAGCGTAGAGGCCGGGGAGCTGTTTTTT.

The genes are TRBV7-2 and TRBJ2-7; a possible D gene is TRBD2 (6 bases). Trimming took off 3 bases at V and 4 bases at J, with 16 bases between the two ends. Per germline, CDR1 SGHTA and CDR2 FQGNSA. This CDR3 contains 15 residues. Here the CDR3 reads CASSFIVNRGYEQYF. Here the CDR3 DNA reads TGTGCCAGCAGCTTCATCGTTAATCGGGGGTACGAGCAGTACTTC.

This clone was counted a few times. The CDR3 nucleotides are TGTGCCAGCTCACCAAGGGGGCTGAGGGAGACCCAGTACTTC. Encoded protein: CASSPRGLRETQYF. The rearrangement joins TRBV18 to TRBJ2-5; 7 positions match TRBD1. V was pared by 2 bases and J by 5 bases, with 5 bases of the junction left unmatched. Looked up from germline, CDR1 is KGHSH and CDR2 is LQKENI. The length of the CDR3 is 14 residues.

This chain connects TRBV5-6 to TRBJ2-3; TRBD2 agrees at 11 bases. CDR3 size: 16 residues. Germline values: CDR1 SGHDT, CDR2 YYEEEE. J was trimmed by 6 bases and V by 2 bases; bases with no gene match: 8. CDR3 sequence: CASSFRSGGALDTQYF. The CDR3 coding sequence is TGTGCCAGCAGCTTCCGTAGCGGGGGGGCCTTGGATACGCAGTATTTT.

V usage is TRBV11-3 and J usage is TRBJ2-2; 7 bases are a match to TRBD1. V trimming: 3 bases; J trimming: 2 bases; junction bases outside the gene matches: 6. The germline V gene has CDR1 SGHNT and CDR2 YENEEA. The CDR3 length is 16 residues. This chain's CDR3 is CASSFSAGGNTGELFF. CDR3 sequence (DNA): TGTGCCAGCAGCTTTTCGGCAGGGGGAAACACCGGGGAGCTGTTTTTT.

This chain links TRBV3-1 (or the pseudogene TRBV3-2) with TRBJ1-2; D not resolved. The CDR3 is 15 residues long. V was trimmed by 2 bases and J by 8 bases, leaving 18 bases between them. Germline V gene sequence: CDR1 LGHDT, CDR2 YNNKEL (reference sequence). In DNA, the CDR3 is TGTGCCAGCAGCCAATCGTCTAACGTGCAAAGGGGCTACACCTTC. Translated, it gives CASSQSSNVQRGYTF.

This clone has a single count. This rearrangement joins TRBV24-1 to TRBJ1-6; 11 positions match TRBD1. J was trimmed by 8 bases and V by 3 bases; bases with no gene match: 5. The CDR3 is 16 residues long. Germline V lookup: CDR1 KGHDR, CDR2 SFDVKD. The CDR3 loop is CATSDPGQGADSPLHF. As DNA, the CDR3 is TGTGCCACCAGTGATCCCGGACAGGGGGCTGATTCACCCCTCCACTTT.

This sequence joins TRBV19 and TRBJ1-1; tentatively, D is TRBD1 (5 bases). The CDR3 consists of 13 residues. The germline V and J ends were trimmed by 2 bases and 5 bases, with 9 bases remaining between them. Germline V gene data show CDR1 as LNHDA and CDR2 as SQIVND (reference sequence). The CDR3 region is CASSIRGGTEAFF. The CDR3 DNA sequence: TGTGCCAGTAGTATACGGGGGGGAACTGAAGCTTTCTTT.

The gene calls are TRBV7-6 and TRBJ2-5, with 13 bases lining up with TRBD2. The CDR3 loop spans 13 amino acids. The ends lost 5 bases at V and 12 bases at J; junction bases unmatched: 6. Germline CDR1 SGHVS, CDR2 FNYEAQ. In DNA, the CDR3 is TGTGCCAGCAGCCCCCGGACTAGCGGGGGAAAGTACTTC. It encodes CASSPRTSGGKYF.

This chain connects TRBV5-1 to TRBJ1-2, with 8 bases aligning to TRBD1. Germline V lookup: CDR1 SGHRS, CDR2 YFSETQ. The CDR3 extends over 14 amino acids. V lost 4 bases and J lost 4; bases outside the gene matches: 6. CDR3 in amino acids: CASSPSTGGYGYTF. The CDR3 DNA reads as TGCGCCAGCAGCCCCTCAACAGGGGGCTATGGCTACACCTTC.

This clone was picked up a small number of times. The chain uses TRBV7-2 and TRBJ1-5; weak D call: TRBD1 (5 bases). CDR1 and CDR2 from the germline V gene are SGHTA and FQGNSA. CDR3 size: 14 residues. Trimming stripped 4 bases from V and 4 bases from J, with 11 bases between. The CDR3 bases are TGTGCCAGCAGCTCCACTTGGGGGAATCAGCCCCAGCATTTT. Translated: CASSSTWGNQPQHF. Supplemented by reference TRBV7-2 and TRBJ1-5, the full variable domain reads GAGVSQSPSNKVTEKGKDVELRCDPISGHTALYWYRQSLGQGLEFLIYFQGNSAPDKSGLPSDRFSAERTGGSVSTLTIQRTQQEDSAVYLCASSSTWGNQPQHFGDGTRLSIL.

Concerning this clone itself: Different DNA sequences within this sample yield the same CDR3. The V gene is TRBV19, the J gene TRBJ1-2; D not resolved. Trimming cost V 5 bases and J 5 bases, with 9 bases left between them. CDR1 and CDR2 (germline): LNHDA, SQIVND (reference sequence). The CDR3 runs to 12 residues. The CDR3 nucleotides read TGTGCCAGTAGTCGAGGGCATTATGGCTACACCTTC. It codes for CASSRGHYGYTF.

V gene TRBV7-8 combines with J gene TRBJ2-6, with D perhaps matching TRBD2 (5 bases). The V and J ends lost 1 base and 2 bases respectively, with 6 bases between them. The V gene's germline CDR1 is SGHVS and CDR2 FQNEAQ. There are 15 residues in the CDR3. This CDR3 reads CASSLVTTGANVLTF. The CDR3, as DNA: TGTGCCAGCAGCTTAGTGACTACTGGGGCCAACGTCCTGACTTTC.